A selection of T cell receptor beta chains follows, all from one sample in a study of beta chain features in type 1 diabetes. Only in-frame clones appear in the TCRdb table, and some are missing; sequencing was by immunoSEQ multiplex PCR. The data show 85,000 to 110,000 clones, under 30% seen once. Sequencing was performed on central memory CD4+ T cells from blood. The receptors here all came from a woman under 30 with type 1 diabetes. The CDR3 runs from the conserved cysteine through the conserved F or W. The D gene is left open where the match is weak. Size is stated for part of the rows, as once, few or many counts, or as a class when the clone is expanded.

clone size | D gene | J gene | V gene | CDR3 protein | CDR3 DNA
few | TRBD1 | TRBJ2-1 | TRBV29-1 | CSGGAGGAYNEQFF | TGCAGCGGTGGGGCAGGGGGCGCTTACAATGAGCAGTTCTTC
NA | NA | TRBJ1-2 | TRBV5-4 | CASSLGHAANYGYTF | TGTGCCAGCAGCTTGGGGCACGCGGCTAACTATGGCTACACCTTC
few | NA | TRBJ1-4 | TRBV5-4 | CASSSGPPAGGNEKLFF | TGTGCCAGCAGCTCCGGGCCCCCGGCGGGGGGTAATGAAAAACTGTTTTTT
NA | NA | TRBJ2-5 | TRBV2 | CASRAVIRQETQYF | TGTGCCAGCAGGGCGGTAATTCGCCAAGAGACCCAGTACTTC
NA | NA | TRBJ1-4 | TRBV7-9 | CASTKPGGGEKLFF | TGTGCCAGCACTAAACCCGGCGGAGGTGAAAAACTGTTTTTT
NA | NA | TRBJ1-1 | TRBV30 | CAWSEQGYTEAFF | TGTGCCTGGAGTGAACAGGGATACACTGAAGCTTTCTTT
few | TRBD2 | TRBJ2-1 | TRBV28 | CASSFWGSGRDDEQFF | TGTGCCAGCAGCTTCTGGGGTAGCGGGAGAGATGATGAGCAGTTCTTC
few | NA | TRBJ1-1 | TRBV7-2 | CASSSRGAATEAFF | TGTGCCAGCAGCTCCAGAGGCGCAGCCACTGAAGCTTTCTTT
NA | TRBD1 | TRBJ1-1 | TRBV6-5 | CASRPGQGRTEAFF | TGTGCCAGCAGGCCGGGACAGGGGAGGACTGAAGCTTTCTTT
few | NA | TRBJ1-1 | TRBV5-1 | CASSLGGRKNTEAFF | TGCGCCAGCAGCTTGGGGGGCCGAAAGAACACTGAAGCTTTCTTT
NA | NA | TRBJ1-4 | TRBV11-2 | CASSPTGFNEKLFF | TGTGCCAGCAGCCCGACAGGTTTTAATGAAAAACTGTTTTTT
NA | TRBD2 | TRBJ2-1 | TRBV9 | CASSVSLAGYNEQFF | TGTGCCAGCAGCGTATCACTAGCGGGCTACAATGAGCAGTTCTTC
NA | TRBD1 | TRBJ2-5 | TRBV2 | CANHRGQETQYF | TGTGCCAACCACAGGGGCCAAGAGACCCAGTACTTC
NA | NA | TRBJ2-5 | TRBV5-1 | CASSLDLETQYF | TGCGCCAGCAGCTTGGATCTGGAGACCCAGTACTTC
few | NA | TRBJ2-1 | TRBV9 | CASSIDYPPYNEQFF | TGTGCCAGCAGCATAGACTACCCTCCTTACAATGAGCAGTTCTTC
few | TRBD2 | TRBJ2-4 | TRBV4-1 | CASSQDGAGVQYF | TGCGCCAGCAGCCAAGATGGGGCGGGGGTTCAGTACTTC
NA | TRBD1 | TRBJ2-5 | TRBV5-5 | CASSLDRAETQYF | TGTGCCAGCAGCCTGGACAGGGCGGAGACCCAGTACTTC
NA | NA | TRBJ2-2 | TRBV2 | CASSEMRAGELFF | TGTGCCAGCAGTGAAATGAGGGCCGGGGAGCTGTTTTTT
once | NA | TRBJ2-5 | TRBV15 | CATRGQETQYF | TGTGCCACCCGGGGGCAAGAGACCCAGTACTTC
few | TRBD2 | TRBJ2-1 | TRBV2 | CASTGGWDEQFF | TGTGCCAGCACGGGAGGTTGGGATGAGCAGTTCTTC
NA | NA | TRBJ2-3 | TRBV4-2 | CASSQAGVKPTDTQYF | TGTGCCAGCAGCCAAGCCGGGGTTAAGCCGACAGATACGCAGTATTTT
few | NA | TRBJ2-1 | TRBV9 | CASSVRLDSYNEQFF | TGTGCCAGCAGCGTTCGACTAGACTCCTACAATGAGCAGTTCTTC
NA | NA | TRBJ1-1 | TRBV28 | CASTSREGLMNTEAFF | TGTGCCAGCACCTCAAGGGAGGGTCTCATGAACACTGAAGCTTTCTTT
NA | NA | TRBJ2-2 | TRBV2 | CASSVSRGSTGELFF | TGTGCCAGCAGTGTCAGTCGAGGGTCCACCGGGGAGCTGTTTTTT
few | TRBD1 | TRBJ2-2 | TRBV29-1 | CSVRQGWTGELFF | TGCAGCGTGAGACAGGGATGGACCGGGGAGCTGTTTTTT
few | NA | TRBJ1-4 | TRBV19 | CASSRVSGEKLFF | TGTGCCAGCAGCAGGGTATCGGGTGAAAAACTGTTTTTT